This record concerns one T cell receptor beta chain sequence. Its antigen is not yet known. No base qualities exist here, and no much larger clone lies one base off it. Whole blood was collected in K2EDTA tubes by collaborating institutions according to the institutions' own protocols. For TCRbeta analysis, collaborators shipped samples in one of three forms: frozen whole blood, isolated PBMCs, or DNA extracted from either of those sample types. The sample comes from a study of blood T cell repertoires in COVID-19 (dated by TCRdb to 2020 to 2021). For the study in its entirety: Collaborator samples came from the United States, Italy and Spain and covered acute and convalescent phases of COVID-19. The prospective study material was composed of cDNA or gDNA derived from T cells, B-cell-depleted T cells, or PBMCs. Deeply sampled blood TCRbeta repertoires from subjects exposed to, actively infected with, or recovered from COVID-19 were included in the dataset. The repertoires were released in a freely available public database intended as a resource for research on the immune response to SARS-CoV-2. Samples were obtained from the ongoing ImmuneRACE study (first 160 participants) and from 1,000 to 1,500 subjects provided by 6 global collaborators. Sample metadata almost always included a de-identified subject ID, COVID-19 status, age in years and sex. Where available, HLA class I and class II types were obtained from metadata supplied by the sample provider rather than from assay-based typing.

Deletion took 3 bases off V and 1 base off J, with a span of 13 bases between the germline ends. Sequences LNHDA (CDR1) and SQIVND (CDR2) are obtained from the germline V gene (reference sequence). The CDR3 runs 15 amino acids, cysteine and phenylalanine included. Kept here is only the CDR3 DNA, which spans 45 bases and is read in frame from base 1. The paper's findings and limits, for the study overall: The quantity of clinical and demographic metadata differed by source and by participant and was supplied without curation.

TCRbeta CDR3 regions were amplified from genomic DNA by means of the immunoSEQ Assay, a bias-controlled multiplex PCR. For the original study's pipeline: Nucleated cell counts per sample were estimated from amplification of reference gene primers within the assay. To quantify the absolute abundance of each unique TCRbeta CDR3 rearrangement, sequence reads were collapsed and filtered. Productive Simpson clonality was computed per sample as the square root of Simpson's diversity index over productive rearrangements. TCRdb took this table from immuneACCESS and kept in-frame rearrangements with V and J called. Such tables lack part of the clones; where checked against another copy, unresolved V genes explain under half of the gap, and the rest is unexplained. V and J calls and clone size are those listed in that table; D and trimming were worked out from the DNA. Present in this sample are 200,000 to 250,000 clones, approximately 81% of which were seen just once. About 3.8% of the sample belongs to the ten largest clones.

This TCR came from a woman of 80 years or more with acute or convalescent COVID-19. The V and J genes are TRBV19 and TRBJ2-7; TRBD2 is a weak D gene call, 5 bases matching. Material: peripheral blood. The nucleotide sequence is TGTGCCAGTAGTATGGGCAGCGGCACATCCTACGAGCAGTACTTC. It codes for CASSMGSGTSYEQYF.